The clone carrying this TCR beta chain was recorded a few times. Alongside a J-beta primer mix, a sample-barcoded 5' primer served in a second PCR lasting about 7 to 12 cycles. Each sample provided no less than 3 million CDR3-containing paired-end reads. Each CDR3 protein is one row after TCRdb ran MiXCR on the 5' RACE reads. This repertoire shows 650,000 to 800,000 distinct CDR3 sequences, 44% found once; its top ten account for about 21%. The source of the sample is a study of blood T cells in healthy people across ages. Germline CDR1 DFQATT, CDR2 SNEGSKA (reference sequence). The CDR3 spans 14 residues. V lost 6 bases, J lost 4 bases, and 7 bases stayed unmatched.

Sequencing used blood. This receptor was identified in a man in his fifties or sixties in good health. V usage is TRBV20-1 and J usage is TRBJ2-1, with 9 bases fitting TRBD2. The DNA for the CDR3 is TGCAGTGCCAAGACTAGCGGTTGGTACAATGAGCAGTTCTTC. Amino acids: CSAKTSGWYNEQFF.